The sequence of this T cell receptor beta chain was determined in a study of cytotoxic CD8 clonotypes in ibrutinib-treated CLL. Sequencing used immunoSEQ multiplex PCR; TCRdb keeps in-frame clones, though not all of them. The sample has around 160,000 clones; about four fifths are singletons. Sequencing used PBMCs, obtained after 12 months of ibrutinib treatment. This TCR came from a human donor with chronic lymphocytic leukemia.

CDR3 sequence: CASSLLFGDEQFF. DNA of the CDR3: TGTGCCAGCAGTCTGCTCTTTGGGGATGAGCAGTTCTTC. The chain combines TRBV6-6 with TRBJ2-1; D not certain. CDR1 and CDR2 (germline): MNHNY, SVGAGI (reference sequence). V was shortened by 5 bases and J by 8 bases, with 13 bases between the two germline ends. The CDR3 spans 13 residues.